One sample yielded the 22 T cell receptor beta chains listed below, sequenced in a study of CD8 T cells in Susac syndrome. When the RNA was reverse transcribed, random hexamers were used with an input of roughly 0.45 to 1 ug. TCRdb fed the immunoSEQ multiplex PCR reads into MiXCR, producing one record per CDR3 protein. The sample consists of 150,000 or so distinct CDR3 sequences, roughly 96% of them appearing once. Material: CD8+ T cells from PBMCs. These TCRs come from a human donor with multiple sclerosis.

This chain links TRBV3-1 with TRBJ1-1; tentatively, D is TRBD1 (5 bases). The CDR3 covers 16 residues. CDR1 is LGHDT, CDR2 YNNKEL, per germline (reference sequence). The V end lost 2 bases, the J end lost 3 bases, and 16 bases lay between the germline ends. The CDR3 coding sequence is TGTGCCAGCAGCCAAAGAGCGCAGGGTTCGTACACTGAAGCTTTCTTT. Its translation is CASSQRAQGSYTEAFF.

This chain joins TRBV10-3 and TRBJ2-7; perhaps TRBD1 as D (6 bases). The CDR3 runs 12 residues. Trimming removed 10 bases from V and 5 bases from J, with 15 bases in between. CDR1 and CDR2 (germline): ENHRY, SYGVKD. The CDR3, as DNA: TGTGCCACGACCACAGGGTCCCACGAGCAGTACGTC. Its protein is CATTTGSHEQYV.

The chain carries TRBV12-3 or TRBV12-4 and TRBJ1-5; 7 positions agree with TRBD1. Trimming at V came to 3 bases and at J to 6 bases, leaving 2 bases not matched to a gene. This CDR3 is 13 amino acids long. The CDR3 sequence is CASSFTGVQPQHF. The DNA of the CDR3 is TGTGCCAGCAGTTTCACAGGGGTTCAGCCCCAGCATTTT.

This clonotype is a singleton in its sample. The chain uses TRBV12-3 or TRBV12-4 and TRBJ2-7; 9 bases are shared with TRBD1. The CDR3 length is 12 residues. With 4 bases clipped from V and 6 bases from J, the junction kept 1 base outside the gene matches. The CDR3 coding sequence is TGTGCCAGCAGTTCGGACAGGGGCGAGCAGTACGTC. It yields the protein CASSSDRGEQYV.

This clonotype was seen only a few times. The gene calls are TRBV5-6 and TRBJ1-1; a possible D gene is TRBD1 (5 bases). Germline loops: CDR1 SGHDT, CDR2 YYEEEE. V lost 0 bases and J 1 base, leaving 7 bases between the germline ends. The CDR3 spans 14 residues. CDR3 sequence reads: CASSLVGRNTEAFF. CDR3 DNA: TGTGCCAGCAGCTTGGTGGGGCGGAACACTGAAGCTTTCTTT. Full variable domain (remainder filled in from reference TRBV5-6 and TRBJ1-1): DAGVTQSPTHLIKTRGQQVTLRCSPKSGHDTVSWYQQALGQGPQFIFQYYEEEERQRGNFPDRFSGHQFPNYSSELNVNALLLGDSALYLCASSLVGRNTEAFFGQGTRLTVV.

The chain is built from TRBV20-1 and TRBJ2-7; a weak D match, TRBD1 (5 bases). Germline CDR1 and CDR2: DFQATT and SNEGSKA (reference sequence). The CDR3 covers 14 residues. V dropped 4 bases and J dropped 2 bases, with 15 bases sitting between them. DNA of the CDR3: TGCAGTGCTAAACCACCACAGGTTCCCTACGAGCAGTACTTC. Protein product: CSAKPPQVPYEQYF.

CDR3 in amino acids: CASSPSRQPQHF. The CDR3 bases are TGTGCCAGCAGTCCCTCTCGGCAGCCCCAGCATTTT. This chain connects TRBV12-3 or TRBV12-4 to TRBJ1-5; D is ambiguous. V was trimmed by 5 bases and J by 7 bases, leaving 9 bases between them. CDR3 length: 12 amino acids.

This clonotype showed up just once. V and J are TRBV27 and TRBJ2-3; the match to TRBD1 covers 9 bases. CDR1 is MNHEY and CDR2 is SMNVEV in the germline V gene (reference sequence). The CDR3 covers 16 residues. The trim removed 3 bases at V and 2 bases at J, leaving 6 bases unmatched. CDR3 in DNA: TGTGCCAGCAGTTTTCAAGGGACAGGGCTCACAGATACGCAGTATTTT. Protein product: CASSFQGTGLTDTQYF.

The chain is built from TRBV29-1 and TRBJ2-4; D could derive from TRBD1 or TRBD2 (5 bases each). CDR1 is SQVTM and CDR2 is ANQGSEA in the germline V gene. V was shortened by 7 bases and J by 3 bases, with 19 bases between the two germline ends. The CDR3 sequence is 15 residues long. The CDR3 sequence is CSASWWGSDKNIQYF. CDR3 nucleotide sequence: TGCAGCGCCTCCTGGTGGGGGTCGGACAAAAACATTCAGTACTTC.

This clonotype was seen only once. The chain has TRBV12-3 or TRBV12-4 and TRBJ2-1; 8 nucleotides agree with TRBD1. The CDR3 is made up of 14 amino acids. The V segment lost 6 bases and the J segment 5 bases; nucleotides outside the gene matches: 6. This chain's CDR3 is CASRPTGGNNEQFF. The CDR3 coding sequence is TGTGCCAGCAGACCTACAGGGGGAAACAATGAGCAGTTCTTC.

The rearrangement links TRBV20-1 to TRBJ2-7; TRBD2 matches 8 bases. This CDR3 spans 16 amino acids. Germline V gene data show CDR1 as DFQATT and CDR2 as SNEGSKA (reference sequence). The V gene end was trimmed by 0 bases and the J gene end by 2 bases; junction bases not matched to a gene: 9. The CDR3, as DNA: TGCAGTGCTAGAGATATTACTAGCGGCCACCCCTACGAGCAGTACTTC. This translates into CSARDITSGHPYEQYF.

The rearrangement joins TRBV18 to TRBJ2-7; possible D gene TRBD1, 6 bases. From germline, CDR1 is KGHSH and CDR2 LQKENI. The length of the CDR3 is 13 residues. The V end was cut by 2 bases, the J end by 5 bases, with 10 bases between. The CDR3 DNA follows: TGTGCCAGCTCACCAGGACAGTCCAACGAGCAGTACTTC. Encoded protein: CASSPGQSNEQYF.

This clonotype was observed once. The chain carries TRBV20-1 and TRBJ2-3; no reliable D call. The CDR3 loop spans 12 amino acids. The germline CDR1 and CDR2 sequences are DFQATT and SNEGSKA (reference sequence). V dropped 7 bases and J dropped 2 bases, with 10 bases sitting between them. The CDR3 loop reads CSVRLYTDTQYF. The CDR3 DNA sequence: TGCAGTGTAAGGCTGTACACAGATACGCAGTATTTT.

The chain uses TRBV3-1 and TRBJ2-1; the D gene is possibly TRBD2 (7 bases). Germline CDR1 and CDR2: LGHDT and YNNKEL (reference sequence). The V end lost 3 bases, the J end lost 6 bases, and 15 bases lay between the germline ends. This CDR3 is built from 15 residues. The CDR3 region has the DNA TGTGCCAGCAGCCAGCTCGCGGGGGCTAGCAATGAGCAGTTCTTC. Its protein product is CASSQLAGASNEQFF.

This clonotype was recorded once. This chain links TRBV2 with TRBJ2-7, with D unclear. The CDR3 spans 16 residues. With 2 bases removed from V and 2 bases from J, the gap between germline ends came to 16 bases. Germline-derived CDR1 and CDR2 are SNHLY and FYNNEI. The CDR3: CASSEPRPGAPYEQYF. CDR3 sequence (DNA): TGTGCCAGCAGTGAACCCCGACCTGGTGCACCCTACGAGCAGTACTTC.

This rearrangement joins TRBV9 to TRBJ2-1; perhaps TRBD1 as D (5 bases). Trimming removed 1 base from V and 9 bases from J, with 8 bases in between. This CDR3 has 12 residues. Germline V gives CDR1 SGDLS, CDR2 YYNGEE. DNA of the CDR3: TGTGCCAGCAGCGTAACAGGAGCTGAGCAGTTCTTC. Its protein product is CASSVTGAEQFF.

CDR3 in amino acids: CATSDFATDSYGYTF. The CDR3 nucleotides read TGTGCCACCAGTGATTTCGCCACCGACAGCTACGGCTACACCTTC. The chain carries TRBV24-1 and TRBJ1-2; D possibly corresponds to TRBD1 (5 bases). The CDR3 covers 15 residues. The V and J ends lost 1 base and 8 bases respectively, with 16 bases between them. Looked up from germline, CDR1 is KGHDR and CDR2 is SFDVKD.

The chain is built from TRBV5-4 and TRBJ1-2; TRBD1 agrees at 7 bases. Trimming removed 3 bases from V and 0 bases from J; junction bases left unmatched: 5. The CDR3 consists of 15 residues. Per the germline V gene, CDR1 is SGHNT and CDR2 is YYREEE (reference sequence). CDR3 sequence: CASSSWTGANYGYTF. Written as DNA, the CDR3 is TGTGCCAGCAGCTCATGGACAGGAGCTAACTATGGCTACACCTTC.

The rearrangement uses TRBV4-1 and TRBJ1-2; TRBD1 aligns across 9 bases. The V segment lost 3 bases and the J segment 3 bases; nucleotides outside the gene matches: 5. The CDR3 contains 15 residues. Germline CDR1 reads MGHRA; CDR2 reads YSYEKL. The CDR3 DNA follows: TGCGCCAGCAGCCACAACAGGGGGCGTCACTATGGCTACACCTTC. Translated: CASSHNRGRHYGYTF.

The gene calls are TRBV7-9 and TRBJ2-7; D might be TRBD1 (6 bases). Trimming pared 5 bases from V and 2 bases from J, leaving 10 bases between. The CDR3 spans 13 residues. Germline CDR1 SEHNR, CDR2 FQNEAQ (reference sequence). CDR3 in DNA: TGTGCCAGCAGCCCGAGGACAGCCTACGAGCAGTACTTC. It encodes CASSPRTAYEQYF.

CDR3 bases: TGTGCCTGGTCCCTCCTAGGCGGCACAGATACGCAGTATTTT. Residues: CAWSLLGGTDTQYF. J is TRBJ2-3 and V is TRBV30; D is uncertain. CDR3 length: 14 amino acids. Trimming shortened V by 5 bases and J by 1 base, and 13 bases separated the two germline ends. From germline, CDR1 is GTSNPN and CDR2 SVGIG (reference sequence).

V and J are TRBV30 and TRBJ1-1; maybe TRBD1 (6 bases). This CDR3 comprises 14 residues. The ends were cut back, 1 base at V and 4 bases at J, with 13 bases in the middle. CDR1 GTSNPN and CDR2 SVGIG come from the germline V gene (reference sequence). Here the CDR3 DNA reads TGTGCCTGGAGTGGTGGCAGGGGAGGCACTGAAGCTTTCTTT. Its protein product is CAWSGGRGGTEAFF.